This TCR beta chain originates from a study of T cell responses to AZD1222 COVID-19 vaccine. Overall study: It was second doses at about 4 or about 12 weeks that were pooled.

Findings and limits, study-wide: Repertoire samples came only from after the peak T cell response.

The CDR3 is 13 residues long. CDR1 and CDR2 from the germline V gene are SGHKS and YYEKEE (reference sequence). V lost 3 bases, J lost 3 bases, and 10 bases lay in between. Sequenced by immunoSEQ multiplex PCR; TCRdb stores in-frame clones only, minus some. The sample consists of some 130,000 clones, over 75% of them appearing once. Concerning this clone itself: What it recognizes is unknown.

This specimen consisted of peripheral blood, obtained on day 0 of AZD1222 vaccination. This TCR came from an adult in good health. This rearrangement joins TRBV5-5 to TRBJ2-7; D is possibly TRBD1 (6 bases). CDR3 DNA: TGTGCCAGCAGCTATGGACAGCACTACGAGCAGTACTTC. Its protein is CASSYGQHYEQYF.